This T cell receptor (beta chain) derives from a study of CD8 T cells in ankylosing spondylitis (dated by TCRdb to the late 2010s). At the level of the whole study: The study set out to find disease-linked TCR variants by profiling T cell receptor beta repertoires in ankylosing spondylitis patients and healthy donors. The full study cohort comprised 25 ankylosing spondylitis patients and approximately 100 healthy donors. Peripheral blood samples were taken, and synovial fluid was additionally collected from ankylosing spondylitis patients.

Overall results and qualifications from the work: The disease-linked clones were reported to be significantly enriched in matched synovial fluid samples from ankylosing spondylitis patients. A TCR beta motif of fewer than 10 highly homologous amino acid variants appeared characteristic of blood from ankylosing spondylitis patients. The disease-linked clones showed a CD8+ phenotype and occurred at relatively low frequencies in peripheral blood. Some TCR beta motif variants had previously been reported in synovial fluid and blood of reactive arthritis patients, which suggested common disease-initiation mechanisms.

Instrument used: Illumina HiSeq 2500. Quantitative 5'-RACE with molecular barcodes was used to prepare TCR beta libraries. The published analysis was carried out like this. A new computational method, built on a probabilistic model of VDJ rearrangement, was used to identify disease-linked TCR variants. In TCRdb, the public reads were trimmed at Q25 with fastp and aligned with MiXCR, with productive beta chains retained. One record per CDR3 amino acid sequence lists the most common genes and DNA. The V and J calls and clone size are TCRdb's, not the authors'. Within this sample are approximately 240,000 distinct CDR3 sequences, with around 25% of them counted one time only. The ten biggest clones cover 0.6% to 0.75% of the sample. Concerning this clonotype itself: No cognate antigen has been identified for it. One base away there is no much larger clone; base qualities are not given.

CDR1 and CDR2 are drawn from the germline V gene: MNHNS, SASEGT. Measured from the cysteine to the phenylalanine, the CDR3 is 13 residues long. The retained sequence is limited to the CDR3, 39 bases, with the frame set at the first base. Deletion took 2 bases off V and 5 bases off J, with a span of 7 bases between the germline ends. The V and J genes are TRBV6-1 and TRBJ2-1; the D gene assignment is ambiguous. This clonotype was obtained from a male donor with ankylosing spondylitis or in good health (not recorded which). Sequenced: blood, either unsorted or a sorted T cell fraction (not recorded which). Here is the DNA: TGTGCCAGCAGTGAACCACCCAACAATGAGCAGTTCTTC. This codes for CASSEPPNNEQFF.